The clone carrying this TCR beta chain appeared a single time. Antigen: not known. Repertoires were generated with immunoSEQ multiplex PCR, while TCRdb's copy carries only in-frame clones and drops some. The sample yields approximately 30,000 clones, under 95% seen once. This sample was taken from a study of T cells after posttransplantation cyclophosphamide. Broader study findings: Recipient CMV seropositivity and CMV reactivation strongly tracked TRB clonality.

V lost 4 bases to trimming and J lost 1 base, with 7 bases between them. Per the germline V gene, CDR1 is SGHTA and CDR2 is FQGTGA. This CDR3 comprises 14 residues. Cells defined as naive were viable CD3+CD4+ or CD3+CD8+ and CCR7+CD45RA+CD45RO-CD95-CD27+CD28+. The related graft donor's blood sample was taken on the day of bone marrow donation. This TCR was sampled from a woman aged 55-69 years in good health, CMV-negative, and a related stem cell transplant donor. Source material: naive CD4+ T cells sorted from PBMCs. The chain employs TRBV7-3 and TRBJ2-2; D uncertain. The chain's CDR3 is CASSSTLNTGELFF. CDR3 coding DNA: TGTGCCAGCAGCTCGACTCTGAACACCGGGGAGCTGTTTTTT.